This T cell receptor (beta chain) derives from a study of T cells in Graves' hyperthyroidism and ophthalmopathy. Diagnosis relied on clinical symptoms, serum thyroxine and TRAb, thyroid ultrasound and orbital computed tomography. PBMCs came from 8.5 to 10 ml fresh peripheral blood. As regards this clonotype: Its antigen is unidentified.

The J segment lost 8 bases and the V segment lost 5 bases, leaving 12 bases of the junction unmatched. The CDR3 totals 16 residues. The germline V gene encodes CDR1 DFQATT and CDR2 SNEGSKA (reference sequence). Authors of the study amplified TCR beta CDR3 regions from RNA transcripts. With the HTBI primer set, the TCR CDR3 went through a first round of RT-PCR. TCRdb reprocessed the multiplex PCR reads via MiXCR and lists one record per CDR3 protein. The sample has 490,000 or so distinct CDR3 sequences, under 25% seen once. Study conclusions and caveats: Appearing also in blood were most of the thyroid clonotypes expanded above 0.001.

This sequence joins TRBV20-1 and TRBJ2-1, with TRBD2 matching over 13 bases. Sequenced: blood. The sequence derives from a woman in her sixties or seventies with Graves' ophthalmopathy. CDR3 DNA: TGCAGTGCTTTACCGGGACTAGCGGGGACCTCGGATGAGCAGTTCTTC. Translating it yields CSALPGLAGTSDEQFF.